This T cell receptor beta chain came from a study of CD8 T cells in Susac syndrome. It was negative isolation that provided the CD8+ and CD4+ T cells, whereas TEMRA cells were enriched by FACS. CDR1 is SNHLY and CDR2 is FYNNEI in the germline V gene. The CDR3 is 14 amino acids. The trim removed 6 bases at V and 4 bases at J, leaving 6 bases unmatched. RNA in amounts of roughly 0.5 to 1 ug was reverse transcribed with random hexamers. MiXCR, run by TCRdb on the immunoSEQ multiplex PCR reads, gives a single entry per CDR3 protein. Of about 300,000 distinct CDR3 sequences listed, 70% to 90% were seen once; the top ten hold about 0.22%.

The sequence came from a human donor with multiple sclerosis. This chain connects TRBV2 to TRBJ2-1; 7 bases are a match to TRBD1. Sequencing was done on a sample of CD8+ T cells from PBMCs. CDR3 nucleotides: TGTGCCAGCAGATCGACAGGGATTTACAATGAGCAGTTCTTC. Its protein product is CASRSTGIYNEQFF.